One and the same sample provided the 10 T cell receptor beta chains below, sequenced in a study of tumor and adjacent non-tumor tissue in lung cancer. TCRbeta libraries were built with three rounds of nested PCR, modified from ARM-PCR. TCRdb ran MiXCR on the multiplex PCR reads and lists one entry per CDR3 protein. The data show 65,000 to 95,000 distinct CDR3 sequences, with roughly 80% seen just once and 13% held by the top ten. The template was RNA from unsorted bulk tissue. The sample comprised lung tumor tissue. These receptors all stem from a woman aged 45-59 years with non-small cell lung cancer.

As concerns this clonotype: Sequence at one end of the junction differs from germline and may be a read error. The V and J genes are TRBV5-6 and TRBJ1-4; TRBD1 is a possible D gene (5 bases). This CDR3 has 14 amino acids. Germline CDR1 reads SGHDT; CDR2 reads YYEEEE. Here the CDR3 DNA reads TGTGCTAGCAGCCTGGGGGGAAACAGAGAAAAACTGTTTTTT. As protein: CASSLGGNREKLFF.

A note on this clonotype: Germline and junction disagree at one end, which may indicate a read error. The chain links TRBV6-6 to TRBJ2-6; perhaps D is TRBD1 or TRBD2 (5 bases each). The CDR3 length is 19 residues. Germline CDR1 is MNHNY and CDR2 is SVGAGI (reference sequence). The DNA for the CDR3 is TGTGCCAGCGTCCCTAGACAGAGGGCTAAAGGTTCTGGGGCCAACGTCCTGATTTTC. This gives the protein CASVPRQRAKGSGANVLIF.

This clonotype was observed a handful of times. The genes are TRBV5-4 and TRBJ1-1, with D unresolved. Germline CDR1 and CDR2: SGHNT and YYREEE (reference sequence). The CDR3 is 14 amino acids. The V gene lost 4 bases and the J gene lost 7 bases, with 17 bases spanning the gap. The CDR3 reads CASSVGRETIEAFF. In nucleotides, the CDR3 is TGTGCCAGCAGCGTTGGACGGGAGACTATTGAAGCTTTCTTT.

About this clonotype itself: Mismatch with germline at one junction end may stem from a read error. The chain links TRBV20-1 to TRBJ1-6; TRBD1 matches 8 bases. Germline-derived CDR1 and CDR2 are DFQATT and SNEGSKA (reference sequence). The CDR3 is made up of 14 amino acids. CDR3 sequence reads: CSAGKTGGSPPLYF. CDR3 sequence (DNA): TGCAGTGCTGGAAAAACAGGGGGTTCTCCACCCCTCTACTTT.

The chain is built from TRBV29-1 and TRBJ1-5; D is ambiguous. Between the trimmed V and J ends, which lost 8 bases and 4 bases, there was a span of 18 bases. Germline CDR1 SQVTM, CDR2 ANQGSEA. The CDR3 runs 14 residues. This CDR3 is CSIGGSGQNQPQHF. The CDR3 region has the DNA TGCAGCATTGGAGGGAGCGGGCAAAATCAGCCCCAGCATTTT. The whole variable domain, filled in from reference TRBV29-1 and TRBJ1-5, reads SAVISQKPSRDICQRGTSLTIQCQVDSQVTMMFWYRQQPGQSLTLIATANQGSEATYESGFVIDKFPISRPNLTFSTLTVSNMSPEDSSIYLCSIGGSGQNQPQHFGDGTRLSIL.

In the case of this clonotype: At one end, the junction sequence differs from germline, possibly due to a read error. V is TRBV11-1 and J is TRBJ2-3; 8 nucleotides line up with TRBD1. This CDR3 contains 13 residues. Germline V gene data show CDR1 as SGHAT and CDR2 as FQDESV (reference sequence). The CDR3 bases are TGTGCCAGCAGTCGGACAGGGATGGATACGCAGTGTTTT. It yields the protein CASSRTGMDTQCF. The full variable domain, in which reference TRBV11-1 and TRBJ2-3 provide the parts outside the CDR3, is EAEVAQSPRYKITEKSQAVAFWCDPISGHATLYWYRQILGQGPELLVQFQDESVVDDSQLPKDRFSAERLKGVDSTLKIQPAELGDSAMYLCASSRTGMDTQCFGPGTRLTVL.

Notes on this clonotype: Because it lacks the conserved phenylalanine or tryptophan at the end, this CDR3 is likely a read error. The V gene is TRBV12-3 or TRBV12-4, the J gene TRBJ2-7; D call uncertain. Trimming cost V 5 bases and J 5 bases, with 22 bases left between them. This CDR3 contains 16 residues. CDR3 bases: TGTGCCAGCAGTACCCGAGCGAGAGACCTACCACACGAGCAGTACCTC. Translating gives CASSTRARDLPHEQYL.

Worth noting for this clonotype: The junction and the germline gene differ at one end; a read error may be behind it. The chain couples TRBV7-8 to TRBJ2-7; the D is unclear. The length of the CDR3 is 14 residues. The germline CDR1 and CDR2 sequences are SGHVS and FQNEAQ. The CDR3 sequence is CASRLDQLSYERYF. CDR3 DNA: TGTGCCAGCAGATTAGATCAGCTCTCCTACGAGCGGTACTTC. The full variable domain, completed using reference TRBV7-8 and TRBJ2-7, is GAGVSQSPRYKVAKRGQDVALRCDPISGHVSLFWYQQALGQGPEFLTYFQNEAQLDKSGLPSDRFFAERPEGSVSTLKIQRTQQEDSAVYLCASRLDQLSYERYFGPGTRLTVT.

By its share, this clonotype is medium-sized (0.01 to 0.1%). V usage is TRBV6-6 and J usage is TRBJ2-7; D remains unclear. Trimming left V 0 bases short and J 6 bases short, with 6 bases between. The CDR3 consists of 12 residues. CDR1 is MNHNY and CDR2 is SVGAGI in the germline V gene (reference sequence). The CDR3 region has the DNA TGTGCCAGCAGTTACTCCACCCTCGAGCAGTACTTC. Amino acid sequence: CASSYSTLEQYF.

As for this clonotype: Since no conserved phenylalanine or tryptophan closes the CDR3, a read error is the likely cause. The chain carries TRBV12-3 or TRBV12-4 and TRBJ2-7; tentatively, D is TRBD1 (6 bases). V was trimmed by 7 bases and J by 5 bases, leaving 15 bases between them. The CDR3 runs 13 residues. CDR3 residues: CASTPGQGDEQYL. CDR3 DNA: TGTGCCAGCACCCCGGGACAAGGGGACGAGCAGTACTTA.